These 26 T cell receptor beta chains were all obtained from the same sample, sequenced in a study of cytomegalovirus exposure and HLA in healthy donors. Primers for the PCR totalled 60 Vbeta and 13 Jbeta. The protocol was immunoSEQ multiplex PCR, while the TCRdb copy is restricted to in-frame clones and leaves out a portion. The data show 150,000 to 200,000 clones, 80% to 85% seen once. The sample was PBMCs. The receptors stem from a woman between 40 and 50 years old in good health and CMV-seronegative.

The V and J genes are TRBV2 and TRBJ2-5; TRBD1 is a possible D gene (6 bases). The CDR3 consists of 15 residues. The germline V and J ends were trimmed by 3 bases and 1 base, with 12 bases remaining between them. The germline V gene has CDR1 SNHLY and CDR2 FYNNEI. The CDR3 bases are TGTGCCAGCAGTGAGGGGGCAGGGACCCAAGAGACCCAGTACTTC. Encoded protein: CASSEGAGTQETQYF.

The chain carries TRBV12-5 and TRBJ2-7, with a tentative D call TRBD1 (5 bases). V lost 3 bases and J lost 7, with 13 bases in between. CDR3 length: 13 amino acids. Germline assignment: CDR1 LGHNT and CDR2 FRNRAP. The CDR3 DNA is TGTGCTAGTGGTTTCCCCTCCCCAGGGGAGCAGTACTTC. Its translation is CASGFPSPGEQYF.

The V call is TRBV7-2, the J call TRBJ2-1; D is possibly TRBD1 (5 bases). Trimming took off 0 bases at V and 2 bases at J, with 11 bases between the two ends. CDR1 SGHTA and CDR2 FQGNSA come from the germline V gene. CDR3 length: 16 residues. CDR3 nucleotide sequence: TGTGCCAGCAGCTTAGCAGGCAGGGCTACCTACAATGAGCAGTTCTTC. As protein: CASSLAGRATYNEQFF.

The chain has TRBV5-4 and TRBJ2-3, with D unresolved. The CDR3 sequence is 12 residues long. From germline, CDR1 is SGHNT and CDR2 YYREEE (reference sequence). With 4 bases removed from V and 4 bases from J, the gap between germline ends came to 7 bases. The CDR3 protein is CASSPGSDTQYF. The CDR3 DNA sequence: TGTGCCAGCAGCCCCGGTTCAGATACGCAGTATTTT.

Regarding this clone: Sequence at one end of the junction differs from germline and may be a read error. The J gene is TRBJ2-1, the V gene TRBV7-7, with 8 bases aligning to TRBD2. Looked up from germline, CDR1 is SSHAT and CDR2 is FNYEAQ (reference sequence). This CDR3 is built from 14 residues. For the CDR3, the DNA is TGTGCTAGCAGCTTGAGCGGGAGTGTCAATGAGCAGTTCTTC. Its protein is CASSLSGSVNEQFF.

This rearrangement joins TRBV29-1 to TRBJ2-3, with 8 bases matching TRBD2. Germline CDR1 is SQVTM and CDR2 is ANQGSEA. The CDR3 contains 12 residues. The CDR3 nucleotides are TGCACCTCGGGGGGGGGCACAGATACGCAGTATTTT. Translated, it gives CTSGGGTDTQYF.

The gene calls are TRBV7-9 and TRBJ1-1; the match to TRBD1 covers 9 bases. Trimming removed 5 bases from V and 3 bases from J; junction bases left unmatched: 10. Germline assignment: CDR1 SEHNR and CDR2 FQNEAQ (reference sequence). The CDR3 sequence is 16 residues long. The CDR3 DNA sequence: TGTGCCAGCAGCCCGGGACAGGGAGGTTGGGACACTGAAGCTTTCTTT. It is translated as CASSPGQGGWDTEAFF.

This clone was counted once. This rearrangement joins TRBV2 to TRBJ2-3, with D possibly TRBD1 on 5 matching bases. V dropped 3 bases and J dropped 4 bases, with 11 bases sitting between them. Germline-derived CDR1 and CDR2 are SNHLY and FYNNEI. CDR3 length: 14 residues. The DNA for the CDR3 is TGTGCCAGCAGTGAGTTCAGGGTTCCAGATACGCAGTATTTT. Amino acid sequence: CASSEFRVPDTQYF.

This rearrangement joins TRBV13 to TRBJ1-1; D unclear. The V end was cut by 2 bases, the J end by 8 bases, with 15 bases between. Germline CDR1 is PRHDT and CDR2 is FYEKMQ (reference sequence). The CDR3 extends over 14 amino acids. The CDR3 DNA follows: TGTGCCAGCAGCTTATCAGATTCATGGTCGGAAGCTTTCTTT. It codes for CASSLSDSWSEAFF.

V and J are TRBV27 and TRBJ2-2; D may be TRBD2 (5 bases). Looked up from germline, CDR1 is MNHEY and CDR2 is SMNVEV (reference sequence). This CDR3 has 14 residues. Trimming shortened V by 10 bases and J by 1 base, and 13 bases separated the two germline ends. CDR3 region: CATLLRGNTGELFF. CDR3 DNA: TGTGCCACCCTTCTTCGGGGGAACACCGGGGAGCTGTTTTTT.

Points on this clone: The germline gene is not matched at one end of the junction; a read error may be the cause. The gene calls are TRBV18 and TRBJ1-2; 7 bases agree with TRBD1. This CDR3 region has 16 residues. The V gene's germline CDR1 is KGHSH and CDR2 LQKENI. For the CDR3, the DNA is TGTGCCAGCTCACCGAGCGCTCCGGGACAGACCTATGGCTACATCTTC. It translates to CASSPSAPGQTYGYIF.

This clone was observed a single time. The gene calls are TRBV19 and TRBJ1-1; 7 bases map to TRBD1. Germline values: CDR1 LNHDA, CDR2 SQIVND (reference sequence). V gave up 3 bases and J gave up 5 bases; unmatched junction bases: 6. The CDR3 is 14 amino acids. CDR3 residues: CASSIQGVGTEAFF. CDR3 in DNA: TGTGCCAGTAGTATCCAGGGGGTGGGGACTGAAGCTTTCTTT. The variable domain in full, completed from reference TRBV19 and TRBJ1-1, reads DGGITQSPKYLFRKEGQNVTLSCEQNLNHDAMYWYRQDPGQGLRLIYYSQIVNDFQKGDIAEGYSVSREKKESFPLTVTSAQKNPTAFYLCASSIQGVGTEAFFGQGTRLTVV.

The chain has TRBV18 and TRBJ1-4; 8 bases are shared with TRBD1. The CDR3 runs 13 residues. The J segment lost 7 bases and the V segment lost 8 bases, leaving 6 bases of the junction unmatched. The germline CDR1 and CDR2 sequences are KGHSH and LQKENI. Written as DNA, the CDR3 is TGTGCCAGCGCCGGACAGGGCGGTGAAAAACTGTTTTTT. This sequence encodes CASAGQGGEKLFF. The variable domain in full, completed from reference TRBV18 and TRBJ1-4, reads NAGVMQNPRHLVRRRGQEARLRCSPMKGHSHVYWYRQLPEEGLKFMVYLQKENIIDESGMPKERFSAEFPKEGPSILRIQQVVRGDSAAYFCASAGQGGEKLFFGSGTQLSVL.

This chain connects TRBV27 to TRBJ2-4; D not resolved. This CDR3 is 14 amino acids long. V was shortened by 3 bases and J by 1 base, with 7 bases between the two germline ends. Germline CDR1 and CDR2: MNHEY and SMNVEV (reference sequence). CDR3 region: CASSFSSAKNIQYF. CDR3 coding DNA: TGTGCCAGCAGTTTCAGTTCGGCCAAAAACATTCAGTACTTC.

The chain uses TRBV5-4 and TRBJ2-1; maybe TRBD2 (7 bases). CDR3 length: 15 residues. Germline CDR1 SGHNT, CDR2 YYREEE (reference sequence). Trimming removed 2 bases at V and 2 bases at J, with 11 bases between. The CDR3 DNA is TGTGCCAGCAGCTTAGGGGGGGACACCTACAATGAGCAGTTCTTC. It translates to CASSLGGDTYNEQFF.

The chain joins TRBV19 to TRBJ2-1; 7 nucleotides agree with TRBD1. This CDR3 has 14 residues. Trimming removed 6 bases from V and 8 bases from J; junction bases left unmatched: 10. Germline V CDR1 and CDR2: LNHDA, SQIVND (reference sequence). In DNA, the CDR3 is TGTGCCAGTAGAGGGACAGACTGGACAGATGAGCAGTTCTTC. Translated: CASRGTDWTDEQFF.

V and J are TRBV27 and TRBJ2-1, with 7 nucleotides matching TRBD2. The CDR3 is 16 residues long. Germline assignment: CDR1 MNHEY and CDR2 SMNVEV (reference sequence). With V trimmed by 3 bases and J by 0 bases, 5 bases remained unmatched. The CDR3 DNA follows: TGTGCCAGCAGTTTTCCTAGCGGAAGCTCCTACAATGAGCAGTTCTTC. Translated: CASSFPSGSSYNEQFF.

A word on this clone: Sequence at one end of the junction differs from germline and may be a read error. The J gene is TRBJ2-2, the V gene TRBV7-9, with 7 bases that match TRBD2. This CDR3 is built from 16 residues. Per germline, CDR1 SEHNR and CDR2 FQNEAQ (reference sequence). CDR3 residues: CSSSVPGDYNTGELFF. The CDR3 bases are TGTTCCAGCAGCGTTCCCGGGGACTATAACACCGGGGAGCTGTTTTTT. The full variable domain, with the rest looked up from reference TRBV7-9 and TRBJ2-2, is DTGVSQNPRHKITKRGQNVTFRCDPISEHNRLYWYRQTLGQGPEFLTYFQNEAQLEKSRLLSDRFSAERPKGSFSTLEIQRTEQGDSAMYLCSSSVPGDYNTGELFFGEGSRLTVL.

The V call is TRBV15, the J call TRBJ2-3, with a tentative D call TRBD2 (5 bases). Trimming took 5 bases from V and 11 from J, leaving 17 bases between them. The CDR3 totals 13 residues. The germline CDR1 and CDR2 sequences are LNHNV and YYDKDF (reference sequence). The DNA of the CDR3 is TGTGCCACCAGCGACGGTCCAAGCCGGGAGCAGTATTTT. This gives the protein CATSDGPSREQYF.

V is TRBV4-1 and J is TRBJ2-1, with D perhaps TRBD2 (5 bases). Germline V gene sequence: CDR1 MGHRA, CDR2 YSYEKL. The CDR3 contains 15 residues. V was clipped by 3 bases and J by 0 bases, with 9 bases between them. The CDR3 DNA reads as TGCGCCAGCAGCCATAGCGCCAGCTCCTACAATGAGCAGTTCTTC. It translates to CASSHSASSYNEQFF.

The genes are TRBV7-2 and TRBJ1-1; no clear D gene. Germline-derived CDR1 and CDR2 are SGHTA and FQGNSA. V was cut by 5 bases and J by 11 bases, with 15 bases left in between. This CDR3 is built from 12 residues. Here the CDR3 reads CASSPLAVRAFF. CDR3 sequence (DNA): TGTGCCAGCAGCCCCCTGGCAGTACGTGCTTTCTTT.

The chain recombines TRBV29-1 with TRBJ1-1, with 9 bases that match TRBD1. V lost 6 bases, J lost 5 bases, and 7 bases stayed unmatched. Germline assignment: CDR1 SQVTM and CDR2 ANQGSEA. This CDR3 is built from 13 residues. This chain's CDR3 is CSVYRGRGTEAFF. CDR3 coding DNA: TGCAGCGTCTACAGGGGGCGCGGGACTGAAGCTTTCTTT.

The gene calls are TRBV7-9 and TRBJ2-7, with TRBD1 identical over 7 bases. The CDR3 covers 15 residues. V was pared by 0 bases and J by 6 bases, with 8 bases of the junction left unmatched. CDR1 and CDR2 from the germline V gene are SEHNR and FQNEAQ (reference sequence). The CDR3: CASSLAGTEGFEQYF. The CDR3 coding sequence is TGTGCCAGCAGCTTAGCCGGGACAGAGGGGTTCGAGCAGTACTTC.

This clone was seen once. The chain employs TRBV9 and TRBJ2-1; 7 bases are a match to TRBD1. V lost 4 bases to trimming and J lost 9 bases; unmatched junction nucleotides: 16. The CDR3 runs to 16 residues. Germline V lookup: CDR1 SGDLS, CDR2 YYNGEE. In DNA, the CDR3 is TGTGCCAGCAGCCCTCAGGGGGTGACAGGGATTGGTGAGCAGTTCTTC. Translating it yields CASSPQGVTGIGEQFF.

The CDR3 sequence: CASSLTSGRAAGELFF. For the CDR3, the DNA is TGCGCCAGCAGCTTAACGAGCGGGAGGGCCGCCGGGGAGCTGTTTTTT. The chain joins TRBV5-1 to TRBJ2-2; 10 bases are shared with TRBD2. Germline trimming cut 2 bases from V and 6 bases from J; bases unmatched to any gene: 7. CDR1 SGHRS and CDR2 YFSETQ come from the germline V gene. This CDR3 contains 16 residues.

The V call is TRBV5-1, the J call TRBJ2-2, with a weak D call TRBD1 (5 bases). The CDR3 length is 14 residues. The V end was cut by 0 bases, the J end by 7 bases, with 10 bases between. The germline V gene has CDR1 SGHRS and CDR2 YFSETQ. This CDR3 is CASSLGQISGELFF. In nucleotides, the CDR3 is TGCGCCAGCAGCTTGGGACAGATTAGCGGGGAGCTGTTTTTT.